This T cell receptor (beta chain) appears in the sequencing data of a study of response to subunit inactivated influenza vaccine. Study-level results: The study's authors posited that every seasonal influenza vaccination enlists few new T cells.

The CDR3 consists of 20 residues. Trimming at V came to 5 bases and at J to 0 bases, leaving 16 bases not matched to a gene. Notes on this clonotype: Its cognate antigen is unknown.

TCRdb re-derived calls from the RT-PCR reads in MiXCR, one entry per CDR3 protein. The sample includes about 700,000 distinct CDR3 sequences, roughly 13% of them seen just once. The chain combines TRBV12-3 or TRBV12-4 with TRBJ2-3; 11 bases align to TRBD1. Sequencing was performed on PBMCs from blood, taken around 14 days before vaccination. The clonotype was recovered from a man in his fifties or sixties who received an inactivated influenza vaccine. The CDR3 protein is CASSPRDRGSLLLSTDTQYF. CDR3 bases: TGTGCCAGCAGTCCACGGGACAGGGGGTCCCTGCTCCTTAGCACAGATACGCAGTATTTT.